This TCR beta chain came from a study of cytomegalovirus exposure and HLA in healthy donors. Across the whole study: It was reported in a later analysis that the 120 or so validation repertoires used the same platform as the 666 first-cohort repertoires.

Libraries were prepared by immunoSEQ multiplex PCR; TCRdb keeps only in-frame clonotypes and omits some of them. The repertoire has over 80,000 clones, less than 85% of them found once; the top ten carry 20%. In regard to this clone: Antigen specificity is unknown.

Study observations and caveats: Subsequent analysis found a tendency for first-cohort TCR clusters to co-occur within the 120 or so validation repertoires. Some public TCRs appeared in many individuals, while most sequences were rare.

Trimming took off 3 bases at V and 0 bases at J, with 12 bases between the two ends. This CDR3 contains 16 residues. Germline CDR1 SNHLY, CDR2 FYNNEI. The chain combines TRBV2 with TRBJ1-3, with D perhaps matching TRBD1 (5 bases). This TCR was recovered from a young man in good health and CMV-seropositive. What was sequenced was PBMCs. DNA of the CDR3: TGTGCCAGCAGTGACGGACAACCACTCTCTGGAAACACCATATATTTT. Translating gives CASSDGQPLSGNTIYF.